The entry below describes one T cell receptor (beta chain). No antigen is known for it. The source of the sample is a study of T cells in Graves' hyperthyroidism and ophthalmopathy. Study-wide findings and caveats: Most expanded thyroid clonotypes above 0.001 also appeared in blood. A median around 6.4 months before onset, the model predicted ophthalmopathy.

V gave up 6 bases and J gave up 1 base; unmatched junction bases: 8. The CDR3 runs 16 residues. The germline gives CDR1 MNHEY, CDR2 SVGEGT. TCR beta CDR3 sequences were amplified from RNA transcripts. The primer set for the first-round RT-PCR of the TCR CDR3 was HTBI. TCRdb re-called the multiplex PCR reads through MiXCR, storing one row per CDR3 protein. The sample yields around 400,000 distinct CDR3 sequences, over 12% seen once. This clonotype was sampled from a woman aged 55-75 years with Graves' ophthalmopathy. Sequencing used blood. The chain joins TRBV6-2 or TRBV6-3 to TRBJ2-2; 7 bases are a match to TRBD1. This chain's CDR3 is CASSRFAGGNTGELFF. The CDR3 DNA sequence: TGTGCCAGCAGCCGATTCGCAGGGGGGAACACCGGGGAGCTGTTTTTT.